Below are 9 T cell receptor beta chains sequenced from a single sample in a study of PD-1 blockade in mismatch repair-deficient tumors. Produced via immunoSEQ multiplex PCR; TCRdb's table is partial and in-frame only. The sample gives 45,000 to 55,000 clones, over 70% of which show up once; less than 9% is in the top ten. The specimen was peripheral blood, collected less than 21 weeks after starting pembrolizumab. All receptors derive from an adult with mismatch repair-deficient cancer.

The rearrangement joins TRBV9 to TRBJ2-7, with TRBD1 identical over 8 bases. This CDR3 has 14 amino acids. The germline gives CDR1 SGDLS, CDR2 YYNGEE. V lost 3 bases and J lost 5; bases outside the gene matches: 7. The CDR3 loop is CASSGNRGTNEQYF. The CDR3 nucleotides are TGTGCCAGCAGCGGAAACAGGGGGACCAACGAGCAGTACTTC.

The chain combines TRBV6-6 with TRBJ2-1; a possible D gene is TRBD2 (5 bases). V shed 4 bases and J shed 4 bases, with 14 bases lying between them. The CDR3 runs to 15 residues. From germline, CDR1 is MNHNY and CDR2 SVGAGI (reference sequence). CDR3 nucleotides: TGTGCCAGCAGTTCCCCTCCGACGGGGTACAATGAGCAGTTCTTC. Residues: CASSSPPTGYNEQFF.

V and J are TRBV6-6 and TRBJ1-1; unclear D gene. The V end was cut by 5 bases, the J end by 2 bases, with 15 bases between. The CDR3 runs to 15 residues. Germline loops: CDR1 MNHNY, CDR2 SVGAGI (reference sequence). The CDR3 region has the DNA TGTGCCAGCAGTCCGGGAAGTTCTTTTAACACTGAAGCTTTCTTT. As protein: CASSPGSSFNTEAFF.

The chain has TRBV6-6 and TRBJ1-1; D may be TRBD1 (5 bases). Trimming shortened V by 6 bases and J by 3 bases, and 11 bases separated the two germline ends. Germline V gene sequence: CDR1 MNHNY, CDR2 SVGAGI (reference sequence). This CDR3 region has 13 residues. The CDR3 protein is CASRPGPHTEAFF. The DNA for the CDR3 is TGTGCCAGCAGACCGGGACCGCACACTGAAGCTTTCTTT.

V and J are TRBV5-3 and TRBJ1-2, with a possible D match to TRBD1 (6 bases). TRBV5-3 is an ORF, and what it does is uncertain. This CDR3 is 17 amino acids long. Trimming took 1 base from V and 2 from J, leaving 18 bases between them. In DNA form, the CDR3 reads TGTGCCAGAAGCTTGAGTTGCGAGCCTAGGGGGAACTATGGCTACACCTTC. Its translation: CARSLSCEPRGNYGYTF.

This CDR3 is CASSSLALTGELFF. The CDR3 coding sequence is TGTGCCAGCAGCTCCTTAGCGCTAACCGGGGAGCTGTTTTTT. This chain links TRBV5-5 with TRBJ2-2; D possibly corresponds to TRBD2 (5 bases). Trimming stripped 3 bases from V and 5 bases from J, with 11 bases between. The CDR3 has 14 amino acids. Germline CDR1 reads SGHKS; CDR2 reads YYEKEE (reference sequence). Looking up the rest from reference TRBV5-5 and TRBJ2-2 gives the full variable domain: DAGVTQSPTHLIKTRGQQVTLRCSPISGHKSVSWYQQVLGQGPQFIFQYYEKEERGRGNFPDRFSARQFPNYSSELNVNALLLGDSALYLCASSSLALTGELFFGEGSRLTVL.

This CDR3 reads CASSPGGGNYGYTF. In nucleotides, the CDR3 is TGTGCCAGCAGCCCCGGGGGGGGCAACTATGGCTACACCTTC. The rearrangement uses TRBV7-9 and TRBJ1-2; D might be TRBD1 (6 bases). V lost 5 bases and J 2 bases, leaving 12 bases between the germline ends. The CDR3 runs 14 residues. CDR1 SEHNR and CDR2 FQNEAQ come from the germline V gene (reference sequence).

This rearrangement joins TRBV7-9 to TRBJ1-4; D is ambiguous. Trimming cost V 5 bases and J 15 bases, with 19 bases left between them. CDR1 is SEHNR and CDR2 is FQNEAQ in the germline V gene (reference sequence). This CDR3 region has 13 residues. CDR3 in DNA: TGTGCCAGCAGCCGAGGAGAGGTTGAACTGTTGTTTTTT. Amino acids: CASSRGEVELLFF. The full variable domain, with the rest looked up from reference TRBV7-9 and TRBJ1-4, is DTGVSQNPRHKITKRGQNVTFRCDPISEHNRLYWYRQTLGQGPEFLTYFQNEAQLEKSRLLSDRFSAERPKGSFSTLEIQRTEQGDSAMYLCASSRGEVELLFFGSGTQLSVL.

The chain recombines TRBV30 with TRBJ2-1; 14 bases fit TRBD2. The length of the CDR3 is 15 residues. After removal of 3 bases from V and 8 bases from J, the junction contained 6 bases not matched to a gene. Germline V gives CDR1 GTSNPN, CDR2 SVGIG (reference sequence). The CDR3 coding sequence is TGTGCCTGGAGCGCCGGGACTAGCGGGAGCGATGAGCAGTTCTTC. Protein: CAWSAGTSGSDEQFF.